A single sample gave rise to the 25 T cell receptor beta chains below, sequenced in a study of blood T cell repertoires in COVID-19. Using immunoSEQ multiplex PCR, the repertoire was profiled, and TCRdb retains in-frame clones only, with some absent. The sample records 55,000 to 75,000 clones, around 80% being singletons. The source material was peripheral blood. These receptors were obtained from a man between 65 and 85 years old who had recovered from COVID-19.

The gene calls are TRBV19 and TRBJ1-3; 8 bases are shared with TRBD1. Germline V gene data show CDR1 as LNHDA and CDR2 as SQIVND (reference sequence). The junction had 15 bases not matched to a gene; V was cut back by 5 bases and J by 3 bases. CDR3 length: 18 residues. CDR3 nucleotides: TGTGCCAGTAGTGTGGACCATCTTCAGGGGGCCGGTGGAAACACCATATATTTT. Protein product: CASSVDHLQGAGGNTIYF.

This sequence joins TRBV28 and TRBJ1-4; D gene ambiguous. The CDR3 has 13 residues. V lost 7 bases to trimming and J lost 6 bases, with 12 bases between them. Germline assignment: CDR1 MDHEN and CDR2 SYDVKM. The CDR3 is CASIEGKDEKLFF. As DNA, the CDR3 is TGTGCCAGCATTGAGGGAAAGGATGAAAAACTGTTTTTT.

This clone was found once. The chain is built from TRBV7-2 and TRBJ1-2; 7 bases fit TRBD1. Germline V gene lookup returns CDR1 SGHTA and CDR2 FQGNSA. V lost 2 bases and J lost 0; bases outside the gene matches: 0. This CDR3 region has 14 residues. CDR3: CASSLQGANYGYTF. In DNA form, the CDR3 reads TGTGCCAGCAGCTTACAGGGGGCTAACTATGGCTACACCTTC. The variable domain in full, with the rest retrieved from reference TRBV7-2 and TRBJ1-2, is GAGVSQSPSNKVTEKGKDVELRCDPISGHTALYWYRQSLGQGLEFLIYFQGNSAPDKSGLPSDRFSAERTGGSVSTLTIQRTQQEDSAVYLCASSLQGANYGYTFGSGTRLTVV.

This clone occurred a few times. CDR3 residues: CAWSVRDWDGYTF. In nucleotides, the CDR3 is TGTGCCTGGAGTGTCAGGGATTGGGATGGCTACACCTTC. J is TRBJ1-2 and V is TRBV30; D is possibly TRBD1 (5 bases). Trimming removed 0 bases from V and 6 bases from J, with 11 bases in between. CDR1 is GTSNPN and CDR2 is SVGIG in the germline V gene (reference sequence). The CDR3 has 13 amino acids.

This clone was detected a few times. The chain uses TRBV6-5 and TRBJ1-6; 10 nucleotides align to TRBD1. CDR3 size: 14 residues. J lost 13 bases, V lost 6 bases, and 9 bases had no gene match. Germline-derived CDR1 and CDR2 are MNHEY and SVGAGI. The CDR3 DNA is TGTGCCAGCAGGACCGGGACAGGGGCAAGCCCCCTCCACTTT. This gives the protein CASRTGTGASPLHF.

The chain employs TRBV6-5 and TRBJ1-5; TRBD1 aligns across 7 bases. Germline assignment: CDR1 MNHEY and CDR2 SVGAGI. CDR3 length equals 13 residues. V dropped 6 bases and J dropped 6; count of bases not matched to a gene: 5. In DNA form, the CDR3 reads TGTGCCAGCAGGGGGACAGATAGTCAGCCCCAGCATTTT. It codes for CASRGTDSQPQHF.

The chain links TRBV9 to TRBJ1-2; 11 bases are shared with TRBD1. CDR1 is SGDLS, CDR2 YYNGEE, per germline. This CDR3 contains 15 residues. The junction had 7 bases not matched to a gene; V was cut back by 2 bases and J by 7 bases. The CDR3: CASSVAGQGAVGYTF. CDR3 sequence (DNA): TGTGCCAGCAGCGTCGCCGGACAGGGGGCTGTTGGCTACACCTTC.

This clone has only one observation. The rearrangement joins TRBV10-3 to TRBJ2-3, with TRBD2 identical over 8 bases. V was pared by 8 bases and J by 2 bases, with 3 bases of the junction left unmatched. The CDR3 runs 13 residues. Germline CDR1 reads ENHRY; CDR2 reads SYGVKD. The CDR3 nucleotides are TGTGCCATCCAGCGGGGGCCCACAGATACGCAGTATTTT. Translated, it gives CAIQRGPTDTQYF.

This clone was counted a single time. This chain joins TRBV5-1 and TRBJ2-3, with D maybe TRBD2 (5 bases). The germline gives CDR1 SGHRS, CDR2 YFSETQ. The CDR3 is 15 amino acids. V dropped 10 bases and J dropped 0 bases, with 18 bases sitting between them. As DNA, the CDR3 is TGCGCCGGACGTCTCGGGGTTGATAGCACAGATACGCAGTATTTT. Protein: CAGRLGVDSTDTQYF.

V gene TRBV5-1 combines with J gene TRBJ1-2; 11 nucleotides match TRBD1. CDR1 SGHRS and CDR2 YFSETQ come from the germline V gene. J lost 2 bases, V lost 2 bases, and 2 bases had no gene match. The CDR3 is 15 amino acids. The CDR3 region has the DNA TGCGCCAGCAGCTTAGGGACAGGGGGGAACTATGGCTACACCTTC. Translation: CASSLGTGGNYGYTF. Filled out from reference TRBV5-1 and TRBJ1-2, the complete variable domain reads KAGVTQTPRYLIKTRGQQVTLSCSPISGHRSVSWYQQTPGQGLQFLFEYFSETQRNKGNFPGRFSGRQFSNSRSEMNVSTLELGDSALYLCASSLGTGGNYGYTFGSGTRLTVV.

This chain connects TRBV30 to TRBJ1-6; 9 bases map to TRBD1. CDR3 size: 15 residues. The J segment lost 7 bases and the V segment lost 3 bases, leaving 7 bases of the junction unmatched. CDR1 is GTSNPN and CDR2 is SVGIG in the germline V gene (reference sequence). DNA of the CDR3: TGTGCCTGGAGAGCGGGGACAGGGACGAATTCACCCCTCCACTTT. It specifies CAWRAGTGTNSPLHF.

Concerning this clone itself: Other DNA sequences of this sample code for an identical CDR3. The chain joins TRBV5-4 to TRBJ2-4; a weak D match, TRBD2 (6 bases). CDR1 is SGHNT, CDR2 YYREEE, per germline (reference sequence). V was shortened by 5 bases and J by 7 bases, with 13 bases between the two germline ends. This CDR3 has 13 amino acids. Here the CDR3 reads CASSPSGGNIQYF. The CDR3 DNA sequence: TGTGCCAGCAGTCCAAGCGGAGGGAACATTCAGTACTTC.

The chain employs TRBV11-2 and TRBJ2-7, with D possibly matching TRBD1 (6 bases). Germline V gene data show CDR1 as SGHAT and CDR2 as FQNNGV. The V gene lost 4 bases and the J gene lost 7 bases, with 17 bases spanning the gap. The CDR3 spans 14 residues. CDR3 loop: CASSSGQSAREQYF. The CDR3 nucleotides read TGTGCCAGCAGCTCCGGACAGTCCGCTAGGGAGCAGTACTTC.

Written as DNA, the CDR3 is TGTGCCAGCAGCTTAGGGAGGGGATCGGGTGAAAAACTGTTTTTT. The encoded protein is CASSLGRGSGEKLFF. The J gene is TRBJ1-4, the V gene TRBV27; D perhaps matches TRBD1 (5 bases). Trimming cost V 6 bases and J 7 bases, with 18 bases left between them. The CDR3 runs to 15 residues. Germline V gene sequence: CDR1 MNHEY, CDR2 SMNVEV (reference sequence).

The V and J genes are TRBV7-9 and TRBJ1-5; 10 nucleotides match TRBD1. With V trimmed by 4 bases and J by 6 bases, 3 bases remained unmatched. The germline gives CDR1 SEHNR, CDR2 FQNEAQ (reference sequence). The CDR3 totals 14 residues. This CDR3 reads CASSYDRGPQPQHF. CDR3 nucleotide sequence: TGTGCCAGCAGCTACGACAGGGGGCCTCAGCCCCAGCATTTT.

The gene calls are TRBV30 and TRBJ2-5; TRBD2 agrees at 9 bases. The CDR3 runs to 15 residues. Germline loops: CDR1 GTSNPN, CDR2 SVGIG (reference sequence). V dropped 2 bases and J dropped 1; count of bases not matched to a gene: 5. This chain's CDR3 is CAWSNSGGSQETQYF. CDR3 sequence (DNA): TGTGCCTGGAGTAACAGCGGGGGGTCCCAAGAGACCCAGTACTTC.

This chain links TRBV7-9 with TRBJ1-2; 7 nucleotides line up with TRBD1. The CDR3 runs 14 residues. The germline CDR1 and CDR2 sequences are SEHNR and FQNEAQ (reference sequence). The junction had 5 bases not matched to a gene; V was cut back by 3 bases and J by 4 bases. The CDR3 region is CASSLPGQPYGYTF. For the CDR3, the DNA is TGTGCCAGCAGCTTGCCGGGACAGCCCTATGGCTACACCTTC.

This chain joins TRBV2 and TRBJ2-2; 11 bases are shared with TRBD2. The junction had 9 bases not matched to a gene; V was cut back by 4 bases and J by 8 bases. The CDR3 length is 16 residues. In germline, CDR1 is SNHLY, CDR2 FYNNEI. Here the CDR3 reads CASSALAGDVGGELFF. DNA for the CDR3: TGTGCCAGCAGTGCACTAGCGGGAGACGTGGGGGGGGAGCTGTTTTTT.

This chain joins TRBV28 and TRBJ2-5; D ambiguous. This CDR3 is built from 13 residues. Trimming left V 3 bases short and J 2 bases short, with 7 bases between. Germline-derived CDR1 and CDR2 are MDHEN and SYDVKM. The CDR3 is CASSLPVQETQYF. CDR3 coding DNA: TGTGCCAGCAGTTTGCCGGTGCAAGAGACCCAGTACTTC.

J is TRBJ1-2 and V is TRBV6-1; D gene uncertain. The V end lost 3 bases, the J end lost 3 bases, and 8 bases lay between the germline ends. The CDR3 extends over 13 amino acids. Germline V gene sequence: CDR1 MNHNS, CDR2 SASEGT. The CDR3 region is CASSERVDYGYTF. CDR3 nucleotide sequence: TGTGCCAGCAGTGAGAGGGTGGACTATGGCTACACCTTC.

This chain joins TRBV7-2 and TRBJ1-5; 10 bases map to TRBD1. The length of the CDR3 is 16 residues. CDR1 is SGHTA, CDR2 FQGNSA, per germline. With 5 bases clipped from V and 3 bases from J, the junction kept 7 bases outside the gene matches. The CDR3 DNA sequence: TGTGCCAGCAGCCCGGGACAGGGGATCGTCAATCAGCCCCAGCATTTT. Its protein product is CASSPGQGIVNQPQHF. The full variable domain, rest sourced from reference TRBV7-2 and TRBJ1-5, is GAGVSQSPSNKVTEKGKDVELRCDPISGHTALYWYRQSLGQGLEFLIYFQGNSAPDKSGLPSDRFSAERTGGSVSTLTIQRTQQEDSAVYLCASSPGQGIVNQPQHFGDGTRLSIL.

Here the CDR3 DNA reads TGTGCCAGCAGCCAGGACAGGTTCGATGAGACCCAGTACTTC. It translates to CASSQDRFDETQYF. This chain joins TRBV4-2 and TRBJ2-5; 7 positions match TRBD1. This CDR3 is built from 14 residues. From germline, CDR1 is LGHNA and CDR2 YNFKEQ. With 3 bases clipped from V and 5 bases from J, the junction kept 6 bases outside the gene matches.

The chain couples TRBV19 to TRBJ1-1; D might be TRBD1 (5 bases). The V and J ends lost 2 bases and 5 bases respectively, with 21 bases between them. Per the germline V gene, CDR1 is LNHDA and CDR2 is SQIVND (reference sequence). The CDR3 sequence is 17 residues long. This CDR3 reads CASSISAGPRVRTEAFF. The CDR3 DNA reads TGTGCCAGTAGTATATCAGCGGGGCCCCGGGTCAGGACTGAAGCTTTCTTT.

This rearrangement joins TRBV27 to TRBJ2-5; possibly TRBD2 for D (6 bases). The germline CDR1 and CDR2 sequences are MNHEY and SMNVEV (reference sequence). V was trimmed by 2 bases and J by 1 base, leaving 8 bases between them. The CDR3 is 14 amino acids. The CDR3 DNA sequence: TGTGCCAGCAGTTTAGGCGGGGCCCAAGAGACCCAGTACTTC. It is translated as CASSLGGAQETQYF.

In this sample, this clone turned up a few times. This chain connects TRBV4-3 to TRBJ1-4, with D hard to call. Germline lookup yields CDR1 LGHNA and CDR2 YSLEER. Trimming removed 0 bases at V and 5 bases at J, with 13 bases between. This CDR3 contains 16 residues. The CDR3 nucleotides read TGCGCCAGCAGCCAAGATCTCGGGATACTGAATGAAAAACTGTTTTTT. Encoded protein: CASSQDLGILNEKLFF.